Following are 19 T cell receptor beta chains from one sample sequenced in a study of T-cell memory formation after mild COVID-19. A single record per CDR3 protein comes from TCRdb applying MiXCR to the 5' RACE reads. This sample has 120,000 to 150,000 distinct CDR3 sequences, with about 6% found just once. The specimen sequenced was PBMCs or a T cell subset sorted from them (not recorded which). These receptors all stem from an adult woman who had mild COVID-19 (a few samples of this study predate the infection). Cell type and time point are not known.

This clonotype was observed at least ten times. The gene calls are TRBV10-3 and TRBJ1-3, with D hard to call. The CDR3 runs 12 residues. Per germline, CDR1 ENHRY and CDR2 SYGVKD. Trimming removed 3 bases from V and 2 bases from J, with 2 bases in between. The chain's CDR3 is CAISEPGNTIYF. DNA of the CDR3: TGTGCCATCAGTGAACCTGGAAACACCATATATTTT.

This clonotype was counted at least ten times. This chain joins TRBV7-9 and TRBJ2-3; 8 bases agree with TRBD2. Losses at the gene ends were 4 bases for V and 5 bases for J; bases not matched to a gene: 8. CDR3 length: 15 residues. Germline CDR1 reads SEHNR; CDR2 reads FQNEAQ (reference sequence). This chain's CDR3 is CASSSTIAGRDTQYF. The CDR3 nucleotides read TGTGCCAGCAGCTCGACGATAGCGGGACGAGATACGCAGTATTTT. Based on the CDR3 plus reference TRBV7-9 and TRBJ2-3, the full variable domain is DTGVSQNPRHKITKRGQNVTFRCDPISEHNRLYWYRQTLGQGPEFLTYFQNEAQLEKSRLLSDRFSAERPKGSFSTLEIQRTEQGDSAMYLCASSSTIAGRDTQYFGPGTRLTVL.

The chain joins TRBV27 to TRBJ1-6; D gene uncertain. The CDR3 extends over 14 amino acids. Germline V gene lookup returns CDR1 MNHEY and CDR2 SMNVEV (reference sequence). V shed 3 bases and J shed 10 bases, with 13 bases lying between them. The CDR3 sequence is CASSFRVIGSPLHF. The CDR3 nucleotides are TGTGCCAGCAGTTTTCGGGTGATTGGATCACCCCTCCACTTT.

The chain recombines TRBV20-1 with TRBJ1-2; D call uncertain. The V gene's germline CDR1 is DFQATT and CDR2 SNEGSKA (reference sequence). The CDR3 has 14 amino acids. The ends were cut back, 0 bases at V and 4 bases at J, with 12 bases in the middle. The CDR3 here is CSAREAGSGYGYTF. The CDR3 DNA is TGCAGTGCTAGAGAAGCGGGGAGCGGCTATGGCTACACCTTC.

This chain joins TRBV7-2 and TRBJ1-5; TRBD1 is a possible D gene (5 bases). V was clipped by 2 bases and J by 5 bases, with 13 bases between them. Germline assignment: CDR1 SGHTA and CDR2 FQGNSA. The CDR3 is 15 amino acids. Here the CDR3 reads CASSLRRGTDQPQHF. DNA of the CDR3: TGTGCCAGCAGCTTACGGCGGGGCACAGATCAGCCCCAGCATTTT. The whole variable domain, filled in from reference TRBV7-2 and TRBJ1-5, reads GAGVSQSPSNKVTEKGKDVELRCDPISGHTALYWYRQSLGQGLEFLIYFQGNSAPDKSGLPSDRFSAERTGGSVSTLTIQRTQQEDSAVYLCASSLRRGTDQPQHFGDGTRLSIL.

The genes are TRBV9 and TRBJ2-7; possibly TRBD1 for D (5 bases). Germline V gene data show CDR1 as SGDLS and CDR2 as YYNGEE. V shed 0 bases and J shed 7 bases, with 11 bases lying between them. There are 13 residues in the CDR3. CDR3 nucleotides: TGTGCCAGCAGCGTAGGGGCAGGGATGGAGCAGTACTTC. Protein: CASSVGAGMEQYF.

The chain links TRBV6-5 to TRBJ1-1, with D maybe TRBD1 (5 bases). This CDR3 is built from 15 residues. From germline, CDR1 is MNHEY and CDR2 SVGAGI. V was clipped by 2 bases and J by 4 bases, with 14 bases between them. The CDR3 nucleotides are TGTGCCAGCAGTTACCGTTGGGCAGGGTCCACTGAAGCTTTCTTT. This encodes CASSYRWAGSTEAFF.

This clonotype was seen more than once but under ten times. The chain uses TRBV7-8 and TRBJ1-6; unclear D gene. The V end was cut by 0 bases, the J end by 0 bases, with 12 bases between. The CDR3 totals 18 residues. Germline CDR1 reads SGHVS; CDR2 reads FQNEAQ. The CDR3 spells CASSLAQIKSSYNSPLHF. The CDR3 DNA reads TGTGCCAGCAGCTTAGCCCAGATTAAAAGCTCCTATAATTCACCCCTCCACTTT.

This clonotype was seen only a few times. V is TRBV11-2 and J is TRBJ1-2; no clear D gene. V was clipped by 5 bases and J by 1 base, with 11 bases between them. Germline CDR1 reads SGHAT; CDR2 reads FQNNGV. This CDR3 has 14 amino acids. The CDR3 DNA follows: TGTGCCAGCAGCGGTCCCGGGCATAACTATGGCTACACCTTC. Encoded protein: CASSGPGHNYGYTF.

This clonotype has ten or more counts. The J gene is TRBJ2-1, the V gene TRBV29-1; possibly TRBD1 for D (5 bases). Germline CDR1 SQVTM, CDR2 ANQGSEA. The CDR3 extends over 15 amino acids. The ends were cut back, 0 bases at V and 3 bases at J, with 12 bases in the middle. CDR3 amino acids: CSVEDLYRNYNEQFF. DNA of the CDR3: TGCAGCGTTGAAGATCTCTACAGGAACTACAATGAGCAGTTCTTC.

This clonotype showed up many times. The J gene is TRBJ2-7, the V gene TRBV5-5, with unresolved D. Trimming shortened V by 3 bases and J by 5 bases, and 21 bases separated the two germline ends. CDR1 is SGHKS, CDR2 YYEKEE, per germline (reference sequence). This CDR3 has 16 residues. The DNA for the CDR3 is TGTGCCAGCAGCTCCAAAGCGTACCCCTCGTCTAACGAGCAGTACTTC. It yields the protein CASSSKAYPSSNEQYF.

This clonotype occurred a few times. CDR3 region: CASSAGDRTDTQYF. The CDR3, as DNA: TGCGCCAGCAGCGCGGGGGACAGGACAGATACGCAGTATTTT. This rearrangement joins TRBV5-1 to TRBJ2-3, with a tentative D call TRBD1 (8 bases). Germline CDR1 is SGHRS and CDR2 is YFSETQ. This CDR3 region has 14 residues. Trimming stripped 4 bases from V and 3 bases from J, with 12 bases between.

The CDR3 DNA follows: TGTGCCAGCAGTGATTCGGGGTTCGACACTGAAGCTTTCTTT. It translates to CASSDSGFDTEAFF. This chain connects TRBV2 to TRBJ1-1, with D unresolved. CDR1 and CDR2 from the germline V gene are SNHLY and FYNNEI. The V end was cut by 3 bases, the J end by 3 bases, with 11 bases between. This CDR3 has 14 amino acids.

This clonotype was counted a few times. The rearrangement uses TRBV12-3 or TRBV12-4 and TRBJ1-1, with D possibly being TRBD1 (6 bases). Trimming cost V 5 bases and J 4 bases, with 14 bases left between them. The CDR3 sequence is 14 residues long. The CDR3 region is CASSVRDTATEAFF. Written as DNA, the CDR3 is TGTGCCAGCAGTGTCCGGGACACAGCCACTGAAGCTTTCTTT.

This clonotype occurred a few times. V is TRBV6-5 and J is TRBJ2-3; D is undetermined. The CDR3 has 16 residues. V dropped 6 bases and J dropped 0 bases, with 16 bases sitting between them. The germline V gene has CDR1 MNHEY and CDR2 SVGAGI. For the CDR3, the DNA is TGTGCCAGCAGGGGATTAGAAAGATCTAGCACAGATACGCAGTATTTT. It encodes CASRGLERSSTDTQYF.

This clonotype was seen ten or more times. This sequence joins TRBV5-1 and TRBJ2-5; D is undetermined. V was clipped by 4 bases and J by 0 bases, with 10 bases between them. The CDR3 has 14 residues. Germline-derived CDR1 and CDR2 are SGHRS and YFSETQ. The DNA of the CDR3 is TGCGCCAGCAGCCCCGGAACGTACCAAGAGACCCAGTACTTC. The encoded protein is CASSPGTYQETQYF.

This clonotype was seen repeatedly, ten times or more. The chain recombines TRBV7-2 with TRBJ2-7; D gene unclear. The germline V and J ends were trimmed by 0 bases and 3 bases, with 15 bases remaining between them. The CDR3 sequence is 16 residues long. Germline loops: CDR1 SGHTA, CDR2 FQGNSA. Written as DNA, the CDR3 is TGTGCCAGCAGCTTAGCCGGGCCGGAACTCAACTACGAGCAGTACTTC. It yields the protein CASSLAGPELNYEQYF.

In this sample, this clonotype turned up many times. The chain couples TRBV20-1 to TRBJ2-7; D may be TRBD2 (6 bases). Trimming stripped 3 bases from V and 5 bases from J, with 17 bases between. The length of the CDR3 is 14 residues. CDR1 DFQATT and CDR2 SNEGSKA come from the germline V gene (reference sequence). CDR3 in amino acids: CSASYGGANDEQYF. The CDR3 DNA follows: TGCAGTGCTAGTTATGGCGGGGCGAACGACGAGCAGTACTTC.

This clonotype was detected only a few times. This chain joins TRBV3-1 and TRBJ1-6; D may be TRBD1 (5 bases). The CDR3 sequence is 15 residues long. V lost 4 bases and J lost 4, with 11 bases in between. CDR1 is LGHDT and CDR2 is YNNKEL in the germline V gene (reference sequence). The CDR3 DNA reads TGTGCCAGCAGCCCTACCGGGGGTTATAATTCACCCCTCCACTTT. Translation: CASSPTGGYNSPLHF.